Presented here are 30 T cell receptor beta chains from one specimen sequenced in a study of T cells after yellow fever vaccination. Each CDR3 protein is one row after TCRdb ran MiXCR on the 5' RACE reads. The sample shows about 320,000 distinct CDR3 sequences, approximately 12% of them seen only once. This specimen was CD4+ T cells sorted from PBMCs, taken 15 days after the yellow fever booster vaccination. The receptors derive from a man aged 18-30 years who received the YFV17D yellow fever vaccine.

This clonotype was seen more than once but under ten times. CDR3 protein: CASSLEGTMAAQYF. In nucleotides, the CDR3 is TGTGCCAGCAGCTTAGAAGGGACTATGGCAGCGCAGTATTTT. This chain joins TRBV7-7 and TRBJ2-3; 7 nucleotides match TRBD2. CDR3 length: 14 amino acids. Germline CDR1 is SSHAT and CDR2 is FNYEAQ (reference sequence). Trimming removed 1 base from V and 10 bases from J; junction bases left unmatched: 8.

The V gene is TRBV5-1, the J gene TRBJ2-5, with D uncertain. The V end was cut by 0 bases, the J end by 5 bases, with 8 bases between. The CDR3 extends over 13 amino acids. The germline CDR1 and CDR2 sequences are SGHRS and YFSETQ. This CDR3 is CASSLEAVETQYF. The CDR3 DNA follows: TGCGCCAGCAGCTTGGAGGCGGTTGAGACCCAGTACTTC.

The V call is TRBV7-2, the J call TRBJ2-5, with TRBD2 matching 9 bases. Trimming removed 7 bases from V and 2 bases from J; junction bases left unmatched: 8. The length of the CDR3 is 15 residues. CDR1 and CDR2 from the germline V gene are SGHTA and FQGNSA. The CDR3 nucleotides read TGTGCCAGCACCGCTCAAAGCGGGGGGCAAGAGACCCAGTACTTC. Amino acid sequence: CASTAQSGGQETQYF.

This clonotype was counted between two and nine times. The chain is built from TRBV5-1 and TRBJ2-1; D possibly matches TRBD1 or TRBD2 (5 bases each). Germline V gives CDR1 SGHRS, CDR2 YFSETQ. Trimming pared 0 bases from V and 0 bases from J, leaving 10 bases between. There are 16 residues in the CDR3. In DNA form, the CDR3 reads TGCGCCAGCAGCTTGGAATCAGGGAGCTCCTACAATGAGCAGTTCTTC. It is translated as CASSLESGSSYNEQFF. Complete variable domain (other parts from reference TRBV5-1 and TRBJ2-1): KAGVTQTPRYLIKTRGQQVTLSCSPISGHRSVSWYQQTPGQGLQFLFEYFSETQRNKGNFPGRFSGRQFSNSRSEMNVSTLELGDSALYLCASSLESGSSYNEQFFGPGTRLTVL.

This clonotype was observed a few times. The CDR3 sequence is CASSLQGGEQFF. The CDR3 DNA reads as TGCGCCAGCAGCTTACAGGGAGGTGAGCAGTTCTTC. The chain carries TRBV5-1 and TRBJ2-1; either TRBD1 or TRBD2 may fit D (6 bases each). There are 12 residues in the CDR3. Germline CDR1 SGHRS, CDR2 YFSETQ. The V end lost 2 bases, the J end lost 9 bases, and 9 bases lay between the germline ends.

This clonotype appeared a few times. This sequence joins TRBV5-1 and TRBJ1-2; 7 bases are shared with TRBD1. The CDR3 is 15 amino acids. Trimming at V came to 0 bases and at J to 4 bases, leaving 6 bases not matched to a gene. The germline V gene encodes CDR1 SGHRS and CDR2 YFSETQ. In nucleotides, the CDR3 is TGCGCCAGCAGCTTGGGGACAGGACGTTCCTATGGCTACACCTTC. It is translated as CASSLGTGRSYGYTF.

V gene TRBV5-1 combines with J gene TRBJ2-7; 9 bases are shared with TRBD2. The J segment lost 4 bases and the V segment lost 5 bases, leaving 13 bases of the junction unmatched. The V gene's germline CDR1 is SGHRS and CDR2 YFSETQ. The CDR3 spans 16 residues. The CDR3 protein is CASSFRLAGARYEQYF. The CDR3 nucleotides are TGCGCCAGCAGTTTCCGATTAGCGGGGGCCCGATACGAGCAGTACTTC.

This clonotype was recorded a few times. The V and J genes are TRBV12-3 or TRBV12-4 and TRBJ1-3, with 7 bases fitting TRBD1. With 6 bases clipped from V and 0 bases from J, the junction kept 8 bases outside the gene matches. The CDR3 contains 16 residues. The CDR3: CASSTGQHSSGNTIYF. CDR3 nucleotide sequence: TGTGCCAGCAGCACGGGACAGCATTCCTCTGGAAACACCATATATTTT.

J is TRBJ2-3 and V is TRBV20-1; 10 bases agree with TRBD2. The CDR3 totals 14 residues. Germline CDR1 is DFQATT and CDR2 is SNEGSKA (reference sequence). The CDR3 sequence is CSVLSGGTADTQYF. In DNA, the CDR3 is TGCAGCGTACTTAGCGGGGGGACCGCAGATACGCAGTATTTT.

The genes are TRBV5-8 and TRBJ2-7, with TRBD1 as a possible D gene (5 bases). Trimming removed 2 bases at V and 0 bases at J, with 12 bases between. CDR1 and CDR2 from the germline V gene are SGHTS and YDEGEE. This CDR3 contains 15 residues. The chain's CDR3 is CASSFLRQSSYEQYF. The CDR3 DNA follows: TGTGCCAGCAGCTTTCTCCGACAGAGCTCCTACGAGCAGTACTTC.

This clonotype was picked up many times. The chain links TRBV27 to TRBJ2-1; either TRBD1 or TRBD2 may supply D (5 bases each). Germline lookup yields CDR1 MNHEY and CDR2 SMNVEV (reference sequence). The CDR3 consists of 17 residues. With 8 bases removed from V and 5 bases from J, the gap between germline ends came to 25 bases. The CDR3 DNA is TGTGCCAGCTCCGCCGGGACCGGGGTCCCTCCTCACAATGAGCAGTTCTTC. It encodes CASSAGTGVPPHNEQFF.

This clonotype was detected ten times or more. The chain uses TRBV7-2 and TRBJ2-3; D not certain. The germline CDR1 and CDR2 sequences are SGHTA and FQGNSA. This CDR3 has 13 residues. The V gene lost 5 bases and the J gene lost 0 bases, with 6 bases spanning the gap. The CDR3 DNA sequence: TGTGCCAGCAGCCCCTATAGCACAGATACGCAGTATTTT. It specifies CASSPYSTDTQYF.

The chain uses TRBV20-1 and TRBJ2-2; TRBD1 might be the D (6 bases). Trimming left V 6 bases short and J 4 bases short, with 12 bases between. Per germline, CDR1 DFQATT and CDR2 SNEGSKA (reference sequence). The CDR3 consists of 13 residues. CDR3 nucleotides: TGCAGTGCCCCAGGGGACGGCACCGGGGAGCTGTTTTTT. Amino acids: CSAPGDGTGELFF.

This clonotype was seen only a few times. The V and J genes are TRBV7-2 and TRBJ2-3; D unresolved. Germline CDR1 SGHTA, CDR2 FQGNSA. This CDR3 has 13 amino acids. V was trimmed by 5 bases and J by 2 bases, leaving 8 bases between them. CDR3 sequence: CASSNSYTDTQYF. CDR3 nucleotide sequence: TGTGCCAGCAGCAACTCGTACACAGATACGCAGTATTTT. Full variable domain (remainder filled in from reference TRBV7-2 and TRBJ2-3): GAGVSQSPSNKVTEKGKDVELRCDPISGHTALYWYRQSLGQGLEFLIYFQGNSAPDKSGLPSDRFSAERTGGSVSTLTIQRTQQEDSAVYLCASSNSYTDTQYFGPGTRLTVL.

In its sample, this clonotype was seen a few times. The V gene is TRBV6-2 or TRBV6-3, the J gene TRBJ2-1; the match to TRBD1 covers 11 bases. CDR1 and CDR2 (germline): MNHEY, SVGEGT. V lost 5 bases, J lost 2 bases, and 8 bases stayed unmatched. The CDR3 loop spans 17 amino acids. The CDR3 is CASSQRDRGFTYNEQFF. Written as DNA, the CDR3 is TGTGCCAGCAGTCAAAGGGACAGGGGGTTTACCTACAATGAGCAGTTCTTC.

The gene calls are TRBV18 and TRBJ1-6; D may be TRBD1 (5 bases). Trimming pared 2 bases from V and 5 bases from J, leaving 10 bases between. The V gene's germline CDR1 is KGHSH and CDR2 LQKENI. The CDR3 consists of 15 residues. The CDR3 DNA sequence: TGTGCCAGCTCACCAAAGCAGACAGATAATTCACCCCTCCACTTT. Protein sequence: CASSPKQTDNSPLHF.

The chain employs TRBV5-1 and TRBJ2-5, with TRBD2 identical over 9 bases. Germline V CDR1 and CDR2: SGHRS, YFSETQ. Trimming cost V 0 bases and J 2 bases; bases outside gene matches: 5. The CDR3 extends over 16 amino acids. The CDR3 spells CASSLAASGEQETQYF. CDR3 DNA: TGCGCCAGCAGCTTGGCCGCTAGCGGGGAACAAGAGACCCAGTACTTC.

This chain links TRBV5-5 with TRBJ2-3, with D possibly matching TRBD1 (6 bases). This CDR3 spans 17 amino acids. Germline lookup yields CDR1 SGHKS and CDR2 YYEKEE (reference sequence). Trimming shortened V by 1 base and J by 0 bases, and 15 bases separated the two germline ends. The CDR3 loop reads CASSLFRGGLSTDTQYF. The CDR3 region has the DNA TGTGCCAGCAGCTTGTTTCGTGGGGGCCTAAGCACAGATACGCAGTATTTT.

This clonotype was found many times. This chain connects TRBV12-3 or TRBV12-4 to TRBJ1-1; 9 nucleotides align to TRBD1. This CDR3 has 16 residues. Trimming removed 6 bases from V and 2 bases from J; junction bases left unmatched: 10. The CDR3 coding sequence is TGTGCCAGCAGGCCCGGGACAGGGATTCGAAACACTGAAGCTTTCTTT. Its translation: CASRPGTGIRNTEAFF.

There are a few counts of this clonotype. The chain combines TRBV28 with TRBJ2-7; the match to TRBD1 covers 11 bases. The CDR3 length is 15 residues. Trimming removed 5 bases from V and 4 bases from J; junction bases left unmatched: 7. Germline-derived CDR1 and CDR2 are MDHEN and SYDVKM. As DNA, the CDR3 is TGTGCCAGCAGTGCCGGGACAGGGGGATGGTACGAGCAGTACGTC. It specifies CASSAGTGGWYEQYV.

This clonotype was recorded a few times. This chain links TRBV5-1 with TRBJ2-7; maybe TRBD1 (6 bases). This CDR3 region has 14 residues. Trimming shortened V by 0 bases and J by 6 bases, and 13 bases separated the two germline ends. Germline CDR1 reads SGHRS; CDR2 reads YFSETQ. The CDR3 reads CASSLGAGDSEQYF. In DNA form, the CDR3 reads TGCGCCAGCAGCTTGGGTGCAGGGGATTCCGAGCAGTACTTC.

J is TRBJ2-2 and V is TRBV5-6; TRBD1 or TRBD2 may be the D gene (6 bases each). This CDR3 comprises 15 residues. V gave up 4 bases and J gave up 4 bases, with 14 bases separating them. Germline V CDR1 and CDR2: SGHDT, YYEEEE. This chain's CDR3 is CASSTRGPGTGELFF. The CDR3, as DNA: TGTGCCAGCAGCACCCGGGGGCCGGGCACCGGGGAGCTGTTTTTT. Complete variable domain (other parts from reference TRBV5-6 and TRBJ2-2): DAGVTQSPTHLIKTRGQQVTLRCSPKSGHDTVSWYQQALGQGPQFIFQYYEEEERQRGNFPDRFSGHQFPNYSSELNVNALLLGDSALYLCASSTRGPGTGELFFGEGSRLTVL.

The chain recombines TRBV28 with TRBJ2-7; TRBD1 matches at 7 bases. This CDR3 has 14 residues. In germline, CDR1 is MDHEN, CDR2 SYDVKM. V lost 5 bases to trimming and J lost 1 base; unmatched junction nucleotides: 5. The CDR3: CASSPTGESYEQYV. The CDR3 DNA reads TGTGCCAGCAGTCCAACAGGGGAATCCTACGAGCAGTACGTC.

The chain couples TRBV12-3 or TRBV12-4 to TRBJ1-6; D perhaps matches TRBD1 (5 bases). This CDR3 has 13 amino acids. Trimming removed 8 bases at V and 8 bases at J, with 13 bases between. CDR3 loop: CASRRQGDSPLHF. The CDR3 DNA is TGTGCCAGCCGTAGGCAGGGCGATTCACCCCTCCACTTT.

This chain links TRBV4-1 with TRBJ2-3; D is perhaps TRBD1 or TRBD2 (5 bases each). The V end lost 0 bases, the J end lost 3 bases, and 10 bases lay between the germline ends. This CDR3 has 15 residues. Germline V gene data show CDR1 as MGHRA and CDR2 as YSYEKL. The CDR3 DNA reads TGCGCCAGCAGCCAAGACTCCTGGGGGACAGATACGCAGTATTTT. It codes for CASSQDSWGTDTQYF.

This clonotype was observed a handful of times. The rearrangement links TRBV4-1 to TRBJ1-4, with 10 positions matching TRBD1. V trimming: 3 bases; J trimming: 4 bases; junction bases outside the gene matches: 8. Germline V gives CDR1 MGHRA, CDR2 YSYEKL. The CDR3 totals 17 residues. Here the CDR3 reads CASSQPRTGGVNEKLFF. In nucleotides, the CDR3 is TGCGCCAGCAGCCAGCCCCGGACAGGGGGGGTTAATGAAAAACTGTTTTTT.

This clonotype was seen a few times. The genes are TRBV28 and TRBJ1-1, with 8 bases fitting TRBD1. V dropped 7 bases and J dropped 7; count of bases not matched to a gene: 14. Germline values: CDR1 MDHEN, CDR2 SYDVKM. The CDR3 loop spans 15 amino acids. The CDR3 nucleotides are TGTGCCAGCACCCCCCCGACAGGGGTCGTCATTGAAGCTTTCTTT. This gives the protein CASTPPTGVVIEAFF.

The rearrangement uses TRBV20-1 and TRBJ1-2; 8 nucleotides agree with TRBD1. Germline CDR1 is DFQATT and CDR2 is SNEGSKA (reference sequence). The CDR3 extends over 12 amino acids. Trimming took 6 bases from V and 6 from J; bases not matched to a gene: 6. The CDR3 here is CSAPDRVDGYTF. CDR3 nucleotides: TGCAGTGCCCCGGACAGGGTGGATGGCTACACCTTC.

V gene TRBV5-5 combines with J gene TRBJ2-1; D remains unclear. The CDR3 extends over 15 amino acids. Germline V gene lookup returns CDR1 SGHKS and CDR2 YYEKEE (reference sequence). The V end lost 4 bases, the J end lost 0 bases, and 11 bases lay between the germline ends. The CDR3 loop reads CASSQGLHSYNEQFF. CDR3 bases: TGTGCCAGCAGCCAAGGCCTCCACTCCTACAATGAGCAGTTCTTC.

The chain carries TRBV4-1 and TRBJ1-5; D remains unclear. The CDR3 length is 15 residues. The germline V and J ends were trimmed by 0 bases and 2 bases, with 8 bases remaining between them. The germline gives CDR1 MGHRA, CDR2 YSYEKL. CDR3 protein: CASSQDGVRNQPQHF. The CDR3 DNA sequence: TGCGCCAGCAGCCAAGATGGGGTGCGCAATCAGCCCCAGCATTTT.